The T cell receptor beta chain described here comes from a study of primary melanoma T cells and metastatic recurrence. Using immunoSEQ multiplex PCR, the repertoire was profiled, and TCRdb retains in-frame clones only, with some absent. Of approximately 250 clones listed, just over 85% are singletons. This clone was picked up one time. Its antigen is currently unknown. Study outcomes and limitations: Adding T-cell fraction to thickness reportedly best improved survival prediction. The tumor T-cell fraction reportedly predicted progression-free survival independently of thickness, ulceration, mitotic rate and age.

The CDR3 covers 13 residues. The V and J ends lost 10 bases and 5 bases respectively, with 15 bases between them. Germline loops: CDR1 MNHGY, CDR2 SAAAGT. The clonotype was recovered from a human donor with melanoma. The chain combines TRBV6-8 with TRBJ2-1; D not certain. The sample consisted of melanoma tumor tissue. The CDR3 sequence: CATLLSFDNEQFF. In DNA, the CDR3 is TGTGCCACCCTTTTAAGTTTCGACAATGAGCAGTTCTTC.